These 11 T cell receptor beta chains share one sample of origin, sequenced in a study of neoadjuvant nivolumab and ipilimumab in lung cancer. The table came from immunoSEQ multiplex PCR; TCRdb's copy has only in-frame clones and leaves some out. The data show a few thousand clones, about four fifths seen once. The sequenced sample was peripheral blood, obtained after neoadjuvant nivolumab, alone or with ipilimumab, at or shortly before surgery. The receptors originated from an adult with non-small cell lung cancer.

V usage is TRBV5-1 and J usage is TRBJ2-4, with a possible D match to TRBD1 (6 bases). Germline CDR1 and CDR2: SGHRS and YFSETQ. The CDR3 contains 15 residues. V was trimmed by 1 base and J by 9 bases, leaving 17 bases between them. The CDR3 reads CASSLLGGELAIQYF. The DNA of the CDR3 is TGCGCCAGCAGCTTGTTAGGGGGAGAGTTGGCCATTCAGTACTTC.

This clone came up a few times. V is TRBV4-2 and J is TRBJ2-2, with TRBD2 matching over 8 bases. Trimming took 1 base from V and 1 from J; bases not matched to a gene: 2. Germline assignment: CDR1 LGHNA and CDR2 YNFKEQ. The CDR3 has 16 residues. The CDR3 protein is CASSQVTSGNTGELFF. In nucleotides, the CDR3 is TGTGCCAGCAGCCAAGTTACTAGCGGGAACACCGGGGAGCTGTTTTTT.

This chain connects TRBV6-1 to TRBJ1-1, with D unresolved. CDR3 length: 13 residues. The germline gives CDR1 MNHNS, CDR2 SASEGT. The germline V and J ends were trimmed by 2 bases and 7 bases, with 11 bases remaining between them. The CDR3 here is CASSENGLLEAFF. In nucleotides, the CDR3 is TGTGCCAGCAGTGAAAACGGTCTACTTGAAGCTTTCTTT.

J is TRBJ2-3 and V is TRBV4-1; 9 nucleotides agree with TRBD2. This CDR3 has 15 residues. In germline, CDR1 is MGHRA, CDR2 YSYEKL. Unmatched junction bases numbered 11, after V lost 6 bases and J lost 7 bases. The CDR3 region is CASRPLTSGENTQYF. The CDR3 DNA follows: TGCGCCAGCAGACCCCTGACTAGCGGAGAAAATACGCAGTATTTT.

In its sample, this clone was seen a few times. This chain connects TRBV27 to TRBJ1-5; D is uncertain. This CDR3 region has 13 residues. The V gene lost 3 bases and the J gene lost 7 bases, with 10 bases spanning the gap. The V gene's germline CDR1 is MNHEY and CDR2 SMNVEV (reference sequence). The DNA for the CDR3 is TGTGCCAGCAGTTTTGTCTTCAGCCAGCCCCAGCATTTT. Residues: CASSFVFSQPQHF.

CDR3 DNA sequence: TGTGCCAGCAGCTCCTGGTCCTACGAGCAGTACTTC. Its protein is CASSSWSYEQYF. The rearrangement links TRBV7-8 to TRBJ2-7; D gene ambiguous. From germline, CDR1 is SGHVS and CDR2 FQNEAQ. The CDR3 is 12 residues long. V lost 4 bases and J lost 1, with 5 bases in between.

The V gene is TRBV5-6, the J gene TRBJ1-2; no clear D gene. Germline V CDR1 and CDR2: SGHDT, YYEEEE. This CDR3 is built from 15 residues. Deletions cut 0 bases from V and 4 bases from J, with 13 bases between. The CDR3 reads CASSLVGGQTYGYTF. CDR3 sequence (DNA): TGTGCCAGCAGCTTGGTGGGCGGGCAGACCTATGGCTACACCTTC.

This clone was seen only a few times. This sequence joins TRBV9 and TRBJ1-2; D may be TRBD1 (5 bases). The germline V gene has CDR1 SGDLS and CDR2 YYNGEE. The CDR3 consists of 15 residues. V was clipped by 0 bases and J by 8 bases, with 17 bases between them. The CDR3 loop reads CASSVERSGAGGYTF. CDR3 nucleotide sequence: TGTGCCAGCAGCGTAGAGAGGAGCGGGGCAGGAGGCTACACCTTC. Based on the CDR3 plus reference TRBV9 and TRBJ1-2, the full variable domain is DSGVTQTPKHLITATGQRVTLRCSPRSGDLSVYWYQQSLDQGLQFLIQYYNGEERAKGNILERFSAQQFPDLHSELNLSSLELGDSALYFCASSVERSGAGGYTFGSGTRLTVV.

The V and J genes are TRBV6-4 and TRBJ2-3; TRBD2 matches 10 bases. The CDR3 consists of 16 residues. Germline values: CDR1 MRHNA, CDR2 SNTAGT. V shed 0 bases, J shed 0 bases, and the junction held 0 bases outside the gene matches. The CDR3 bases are TGTGCCAGCAGTGACTCGACTAGCGGGAGCACAGATACGCAGTATTTT. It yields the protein CASSDSTSGSTDTQYF.

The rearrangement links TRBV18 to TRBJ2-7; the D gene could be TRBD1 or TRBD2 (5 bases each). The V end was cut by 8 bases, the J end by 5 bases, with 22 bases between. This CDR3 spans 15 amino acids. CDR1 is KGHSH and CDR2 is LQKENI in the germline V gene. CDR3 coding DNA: TGTGCCAGCGCCCCGGGGCTTCCTCCGGTCCACGAGCAGTACTTC. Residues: CASAPGLPPVHEQYF.

For the CDR3, the DNA is TGTGCCAGCAGCTTAACAGGATCGTCCTACGAGCAGTACTTC. As protein: CASSLTGSSYEQYF. The chain is built from TRBV5-6 and TRBJ2-7, with D possibly being TRBD1 (5 bases). The germline V gene encodes CDR1 SGHDT and CDR2 YYEEEE. The CDR3 is made up of 14 amino acids. V dropped 2 bases and J dropped 1 base, with 10 bases sitting between them.